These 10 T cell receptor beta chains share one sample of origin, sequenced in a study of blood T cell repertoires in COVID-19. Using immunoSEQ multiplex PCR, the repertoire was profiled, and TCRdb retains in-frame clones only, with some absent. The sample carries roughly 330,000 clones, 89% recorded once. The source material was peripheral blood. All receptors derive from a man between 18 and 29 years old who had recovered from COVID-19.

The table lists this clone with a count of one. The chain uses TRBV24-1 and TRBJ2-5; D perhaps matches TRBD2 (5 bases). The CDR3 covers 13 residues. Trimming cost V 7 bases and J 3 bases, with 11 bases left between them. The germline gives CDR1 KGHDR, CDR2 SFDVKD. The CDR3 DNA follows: TGTGCCACCAGGGCCCACGGGGAAGAGACCCAGTACTTC. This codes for CATRAHGEETQYF.

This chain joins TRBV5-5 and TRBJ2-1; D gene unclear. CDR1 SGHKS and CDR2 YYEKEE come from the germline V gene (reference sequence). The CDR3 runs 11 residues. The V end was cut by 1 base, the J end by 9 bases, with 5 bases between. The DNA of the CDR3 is TGTGCCAGCAGCTTGAGTAGTGAGCAGTTCTTC. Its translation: CASSLSSEQFF.

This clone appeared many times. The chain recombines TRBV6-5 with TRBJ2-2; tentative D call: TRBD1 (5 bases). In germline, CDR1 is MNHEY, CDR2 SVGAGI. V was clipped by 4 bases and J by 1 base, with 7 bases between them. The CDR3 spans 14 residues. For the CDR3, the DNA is TGTGCCAGCAGTTTCGACAGGAACACCGGGGAGCTGTTTTTT. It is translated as CASSFDRNTGELFF.

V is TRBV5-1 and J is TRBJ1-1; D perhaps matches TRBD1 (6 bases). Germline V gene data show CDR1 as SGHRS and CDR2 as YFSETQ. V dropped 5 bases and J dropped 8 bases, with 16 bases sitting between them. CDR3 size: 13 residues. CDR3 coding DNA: TGCGCCAGCAGATACAGGGACCAGGGGGAAGCTTTCTTT. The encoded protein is CASRYRDQGEAFF.

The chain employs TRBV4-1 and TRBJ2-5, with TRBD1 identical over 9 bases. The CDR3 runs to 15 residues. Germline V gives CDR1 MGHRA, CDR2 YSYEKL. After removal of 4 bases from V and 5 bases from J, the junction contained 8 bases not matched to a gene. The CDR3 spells CASSLATGGFETQYF. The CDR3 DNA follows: TGCGCCAGCAGCCTCGCGACAGGGGGATTTGAGACCCAGTACTTC.

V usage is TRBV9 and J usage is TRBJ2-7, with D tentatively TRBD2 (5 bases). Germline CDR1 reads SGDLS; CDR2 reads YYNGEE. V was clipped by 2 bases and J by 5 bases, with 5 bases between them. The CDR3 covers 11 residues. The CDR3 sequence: CASSVGNEQYF. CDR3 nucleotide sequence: TGTGCCAGCAGCGTCGGGAACGAGCAGTACTTC.

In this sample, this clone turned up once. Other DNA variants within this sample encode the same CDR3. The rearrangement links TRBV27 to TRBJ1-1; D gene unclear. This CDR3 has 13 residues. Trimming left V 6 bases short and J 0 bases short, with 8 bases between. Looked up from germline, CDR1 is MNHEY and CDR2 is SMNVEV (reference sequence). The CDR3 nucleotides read TGTGCCAGCAGAACAGCCATGAACACTGAAGCTTTCTTT. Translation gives CASRTAMNTEAFF.

The CDR3 here is CASSDAVVRSTDTQYF. The DNA for the CDR3 is TGTGCCAGCAGTGACGCTGTGGTCAGGTCCACAGATACGCAGTATTTT. The chain carries TRBV5-4 and TRBJ2-3; D not certain. Trimming took 5 bases from V and 2 from J, leaving 18 bases between them. The CDR3 runs 16 residues. From germline, CDR1 is SGHNT and CDR2 YYREEE (reference sequence).

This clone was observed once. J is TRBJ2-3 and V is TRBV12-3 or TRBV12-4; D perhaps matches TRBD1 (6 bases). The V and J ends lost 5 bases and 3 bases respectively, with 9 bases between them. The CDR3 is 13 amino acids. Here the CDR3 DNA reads TGTGCCAGCAGTACACAGGGTACAGATACGCAGTATTTT. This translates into CASSTQGTDTQYF.

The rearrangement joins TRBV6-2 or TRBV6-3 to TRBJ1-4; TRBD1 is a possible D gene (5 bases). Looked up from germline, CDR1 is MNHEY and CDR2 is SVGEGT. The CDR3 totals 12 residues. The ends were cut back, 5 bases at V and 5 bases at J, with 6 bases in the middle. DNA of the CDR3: TGTGCCAGCAGTCCAGGGAATGAAAAACTGTTTTTT. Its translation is CASSPGNEKLFF.